This T cell receptor (beta chain) was captured in a study of T cell responses to AZD1222 COVID-19 vaccine. Study-level information: Pooling covered second doses at about 4 or about 12 weeks.

Some clones are missing from TCRdb's copy, which holds only in-frame ones; the method was immunoSEQ multiplex PCR. This table holds 150,000 to 200,000 clones, 70% to 90% found once. Regarding the study as a whole: Unmutated variant regions are reportedly the target of nearly half of TCRs that are spike-specific.

Remarks on this clone: Its antigen is not identified. The junction shows a germline mismatch at one end, possibly a read error.

The specimen comprised peripheral blood, sampled on day 0 of AZD1222 vaccination. The sequence came from an adult in good health.

CDR3 DNA: TGTGCCCGCAGTCGGGGGGGAGATCTAACTGGGGCCAACGTCCTGACTTTC. Translation: CARSRGGDLTGANVLTF. The rearrangement joins TRBV9 to TRBJ2-6, with 8 bases identical to TRBD2. Germline loops: CDR1 SGDLS, CDR2 YYNGEE. The CDR3 totals 17 residues.